Below, one T cell receptor (beta chain) is given with its context. This sample is drawn from a study of T cell changes during pregnancy in multiple sclerosis. Measured with immunoSEQ multiplex PCR; TCRdb has only the in-frame clones, and not every one. The sample contains over 10,000 clones, around 88% of which appear only once. The receptor was derived from a female donor in good health, enrolled as a control in a pregnancy study. The sample in question was CD8+ T cells from peripheral blood mononuclear cells, obtained in the second trimester of pregnancy.

DNA for the CDR3: TGTGCCAGCAGCTTAGGCAGGGCTGGGGGAAACACCATATATTTT. It yields the protein CASSLGRAGGNTIYF. J is TRBJ1-3 and V is TRBV7-6; weak D call: TRBD1 (5 bases). Between the trimmed V and J ends, which lost 1 base and 4 bases, there was a span of 11 bases. Germline CDR1 and CDR2: SGHVS and FNYEAQ. The CDR3 extends over 15 amino acids.